This T cell receptor beta chain appears in the sequencing data of a study of T-cell reconstitution after alpha-beta-depleted transplantation in children listed by TCRdb under 2016. The study in broad terms: Using TCR repertoire profiling, the study followed T-cell immune reconstitution in a quantitative way in children after TCRalphabeta/CD19-depleted allogeneic hematopoietic cell transplantation.

This specimen's treatment or condition label, per the study, means: allogeneic hematopoietic cell transplantation with graft depleted of TCRalphabeta T cells and CD19 B cells. The transplant recipients were children given TCRalphabeta/CD19-depleted allogeneic hematopoietic cell grafts. The germline V gene sets CDR1 to ENHRY and CDR2 to SYGVKD. V loses 0 bases of germline sequence and J loses 5 bases, and the interval between the two ends is 13 bases. The CDR3, from cysteine to phenylalanine, totals 15 residues. The DNA shown is the 45-base CDR3, in frame from base 1. Libraries were made using PCR. TCRdb records Illumina HiSeq 2500 as the sequencer. Molecular barcoding was employed in the preparation of TCR libraries, with unique molecular identifiers being used to normalize TCRbeta repertoire quantification. The public reads were reprocessed in TCRdb via fastp at Q25 and MiXCR, keeping in-frame beta chains. Rows with a matching CDR3 protein are joined into one entry that keeps the most common DNA and genes. The sample profile shows 600,000 to 800,000 distinct CDR3 sequences; roughly 13% of them were found once. The ten largest make up 0.79% of the sample.

Overall study outcomes, separate from this receptor: Over the following months the frequencies of hyperexpanded clones went down, and after one year T-cell counts and TCRbeta diversity were mostly credited to newly produced T cells. In some patients, the high TCRbeta diversity seen at day 60 was put down to recipient T cells and intrathymic progenitors that had survived conditioning. About two months after transplant, the apparently early recovery of alphabetaT-cell counts reportedly depended on just several hundred clones that had expanded rapidly and came from non-depleted graft cells.

The sample holds a few counts of this clonotype. It has no known antigen specificity. The input lacks base qualities; no much larger clone sits a single base away. The clonotype was recovered from a girl aged 2-10 years with congenital amegakaryocytic thrombocytopenia, due to receive a stem cell transplant. The chain is made from TRBV10-3 and TRBJ2-5; the D segment could be TRBD2, given 5 matching bases. The sample was PBMCs, taken before TCRalphabeta/CD19-depleted stem cell transplant. Here is the DNA: TGTGCCATCAGTGAGTCCCCTGGACTGGGGGAGACCCAGTACTTC. The translation is CAISESPGLGETQYF.